Presented here are 32 T cell receptor beta chains from one specimen sequenced in a study of cytomegalovirus exposure and HLA in healthy donors. The study ran its PCR with 60 Vbeta and 13 Jbeta primers. Libraries were prepared by immunoSEQ multiplex PCR; TCRdb keeps only in-frame clonotypes and omits some of them. Of about 200,000 clones detected, about 79% appear once; the ten largest clones hold around 2%. What was sequenced was PBMCs. These receptors were collected from a man in his late teens or twenties in good health and CMV-seronegative.

This sequence joins TRBV7-2 and TRBJ2-7; TRBD1 matches at 8 bases. CDR3 length equals 13 residues. Unmatched junction bases numbered 7, after V lost 7 bases and J lost 5 bases. The germline V gene has CDR1 SGHTA and CDR2 FQGNSA. CDR3 in amino acids: CASNIRGQDEQYF. The CDR3 DNA follows: TGTGCCAGCAACATCAGGGGGCAGGACGAGCAGTACTTC.

This sequence joins TRBV6-4 and TRBJ2-3; possibly TRBD2 for D (5 bases). The CDR3 has 13 residues. Germline V gene data show CDR1 as MRHNA and CDR2 as SNTAGT. V was shortened by 2 bases and J by 6 bases, with 9 bases between the two germline ends. The CDR3 sequence: CASSDRELDTQYF. For the CDR3, the DNA is TGTGCCAGCAGTGACAGGGAGCTTGATACGCAGTATTTT.

The chain combines TRBV5-6 with TRBJ1-2; 7 nucleotides align to TRBD1. The V segment lost 5 bases and the J segment 6 bases; nucleotides outside the gene matches: 16. The CDR3 length is 16 residues. CDR1 and CDR2 from the germline V gene are SGHDT and YYEEEE. The CDR3 is CASRGGWSDRENGYTF. CDR3 DNA sequence: TGTGCCAGCAGGGGGGGCTGGAGTGACAGGGAGAATGGCTACACCTTC.

The gene calls are TRBV28 and TRBJ2-5; 11 nucleotides line up with TRBD2. Germline CDR1 MDHEN, CDR2 SYDVKM. V lost 6 bases and J lost 9; bases outside the gene matches: 12. The CDR3 is made up of 15 amino acids. This CDR3 reads CASSTSGGPPVAQYF. The CDR3 region has the DNA TGTGCCAGCAGCACTAGCGGGGGACCCCCCGTGGCCCAGTACTTC.

This clone appeared once. This chain uses TRBV11-1 with TRBJ2-7; a possible D gene is TRBD1 (7 bases). CDR3 length: 16 amino acids. Germline lookup yields CDR1 SGHAT and CDR2 FQDESV (reference sequence). Trimming removed 4 bases from V and 0 bases from J, with 16 bases in between. DNA of the CDR3: TGTGCCAGCAGCTCGAAGGGACAGACTAGCTCCTACGAGCAGTACTTC. It codes for CASSSKGQTSSYEQYF. Using reference TRBV11-1 and TRBJ2-7 for the parts outside the CDR3, the full variable domain is EAEVAQSPRYKITEKSQAVAFWCDPISGHATLYWYRQILGQGPELLVQFQDESVVDDSQLPKDRFSAERLKGVDSTLKIQPAELGDSAMYLCASSSKGQTSSYEQYFGPGTRLTVT.

This clone was detected only once. The genes are TRBV28 and TRBJ1-2, with no clear D. With 6 bases removed from V and 4 bases from J, the gap between germline ends came to 21 bases. Germline V gene sequence: CDR1 MDHEN, CDR2 SYDVKM. The CDR3 sequence is 16 residues long. This chain's CDR3 is CASSLTPGTDGYGYTF. In DNA, the CDR3 is TGTGCCAGCAGCTTAACCCCTGGTACAGACGGCTATGGCTACACCTTC.

This chain links TRBV4-3 with TRBJ1-2; 10 bases fit TRBD1. V was clipped by 3 bases and J by 8 bases; unmatched bases: 9. This CDR3 is 15 amino acids long. Germline V lookup: CDR1 LGHNA, CDR2 YSLEER. CDR3 sequence: CASSQDPGQGRGYTF. CDR3 sequence (DNA): TGCGCCAGCAGCCAGGACCCGGGACAGGGGAGAGGCTACACCTTC.

The rearrangement joins TRBV14 to TRBJ2-3; 7 bases align to TRBD2. J lost 2 bases, V lost 5 bases, and 7 bases had no gene match. CDR1 is SGHDN and CDR2 is FVKESK in the germline V gene. The CDR3 totals 15 residues. The CDR3 DNA reads as TGTGCCAGCAGCGCCTCGCGGGGGTACACAGATACGCAGTATTTT. This gives the protein CASSASRGYTDTQYF.

V is TRBV15 and J is TRBJ2-7; D is possibly TRBD1 (6 bases). V lost 0 bases, J lost 1 base, and 13 bases lay in between. The CDR3 spans 16 residues. Per germline, CDR1 LNHNV and CDR2 YYDKDF (reference sequence). The CDR3 sequence is CATSRDVAGDSYEQYF. As DNA, the CDR3 is TGTGCCACCAGCAGAGATGTGGCAGGGGATTCCTACGAGCAGTACTTC.

The chain recombines TRBV7-2 with TRBJ2-2, with TRBD1 matching 7 bases. Germline CDR1 reads SGHTA; CDR2 reads FQGNSA. There are 15 residues in the CDR3. Trimming took 5 bases from V and 0 from J; bases not matched to a gene: 3. DNA of the CDR3: TGTGCCAGCAGCGCACAGGGGCCGAACACCGGGGAGCTGTTTTTT. Protein: CASSAQGPNTGELFF. The full variable domain, with the rest looked up from reference TRBV7-2 and TRBJ2-2, is GAGVSQSPSNKVTEKGKDVELRCDPISGHTALYWYRQSLGQGLEFLIYFQGNSAPDKSGLPSDRFSAERTGGSVSTLTIQRTQQEDSAVYLCASSAQGPNTGELFFGEGSRLTVL.

This chain connects TRBV10-3 to TRBJ1-5; 8 nucleotides align to TRBD1. This CDR3 region has 13 residues. Germline V gives CDR1 ENHRY, CDR2 SYGVKD. The trim removed 4 bases at V and 4 bases at J, leaving 0 bases unmatched. Here the CDR3 reads CAISGDRNQPQHF. CDR3 DNA sequence: TGTGCCATCAGTGGGGACAGGAATCAGCCCCAGCATTTT.

The chain joins TRBV30 to TRBJ1-5; 11 bases are a match to TRBD1. The CDR3 has 16 amino acids. The trim removed 0 bases at V and 2 bases at J, leaving 3 bases unmatched. Germline CDR1 is GTSNPN and CDR2 is SVGIG (reference sequence). CDR3 nucleotide sequence: TGTGCCTGGAGTGTGAGGACAGGGGGCGGCAATCAGCCCCAGCATTTT. As protein: CAWSVRTGGGNQPQHF.

The chain recombines TRBV7-9 with TRBJ1-2; the match to TRBD1 covers 8 bases. This CDR3 has 12 residues. The germline V gene has CDR1 SEHNR and CDR2 FQNEAQ (reference sequence). J gave up 5 bases and V 8 bases, and 4 bases lay outside the gene matches. CDR3 DNA: TGTGCCAGCGGCCAGGGGGCGTATGGCTACACCTTC. It is translated as CASGQGAYGYTF.

V usage is TRBV11-2 and J usage is TRBJ2-7, with D hard to call. The length of the CDR3 is 12 residues. Germline V CDR1 and CDR2: SGHAT, FQNNGV. The ends were cut back, 1 base at V and 4 bases at J, with 5 bases in the middle. CDR3 DNA sequence: TGTGCCAGCAGCTTAGGAGCTTACGAGCAGTACTTC. This codes for CASSLGAYEQYF. Together with reference TRBV11-2 and TRBJ2-7, the CDR3 gives the full variable domain: EAGVAQSPRYKIIEKRQSVAFWCNPISGHATLYWYQQILGQGPKLLIQFQNNGVVDDSQLPKDRFSAERLKGVDSTLKIQPAKLEDSAVYLCASSLGAYEQYFGPGTRLTVT.

The V call is TRBV28, the J call TRBJ2-1; tentative D call: TRBD2 (5 bases). CDR3 length: 15 amino acids. Germline CDR1 is MDHEN and CDR2 is SYDVKM. V was shortened by 5 bases and J by 4 bases, with 15 bases between the two germline ends. The CDR3 coding sequence is TGTGCCAGCAGTCCGCCCTCGGACTCATACAATGAGCAGTTCTTC. It yields the protein CASSPPSDSYNEQFF.

This sequence joins TRBV27 and TRBJ1-5; TRBD1 matches 10 bases. CDR1 and CDR2 from the germline V gene are MNHEY and SMNVEV (reference sequence). V was clipped by 2 bases and J by 1 base; unmatched bases: 11. This CDR3 is built from 19 residues. CDR3 residues: CASSLRDGTGDRSNQPQHF. The CDR3 bases are TGTGCCAGCAGTTTAAGGGACGGGACAGGGGATAGGAGCAATCAGCCCCAGCATTTT.

The chain links TRBV2 to TRBJ2-7; D may be TRBD1 (6 bases). From germline, CDR1 is SNHLY and CDR2 FYNNEI. Deletions cut 6 bases from V and 0 bases from J, with 15 bases between. The CDR3 covers 15 residues. The CDR3 region has the DNA TGTGCCAGCAGGGAACTCACAGGGTCCTCCTACGAGCAGTACTTC. This codes for CASRELTGSSYEQYF.

The count of this clone is one. The chain combines TRBV29-1 with TRBJ2-7; no clear D. The V end was cut by 0 bases, the J end by 1 base, with 7 bases between. This CDR3 is built from 13 residues. Per the germline V gene, CDR1 is SQVTM and CDR2 is ANQGSEA. CDR3 bases: TGCAGCGTTGAAGATGCCGAGTCCTACGAGCAGTACTTC. Its protein product is CSVEDAESYEQYF.

Here the CDR3 reads CASSSLSLQDTTNYGYTF. DNA for the CDR3: TGTGCCAGCAGCTCTCTCTCCTTACAGGACACAACCAACTATGGCTACACCTTC. This chain connects TRBV11-3 to TRBJ1-2, with D tentatively TRBD1 (5 bases). V lost 4 bases and J lost 2, with 23 bases in between. The CDR3 has 18 amino acids. The V gene's germline CDR1 is SGHNT and CDR2 YENEEA.

The chain recombines TRBV4-3 with TRBJ1-3; possibly TRBD1 for D (6 bases). Germline V gene lookup returns CDR1 LGHNA and CDR2 YSLEER. The V end was cut by 0 bases, the J end by 0 bases, with 9 bases between. The CDR3 consists of 16 residues. The CDR3 sequence: CASSQDGGVSGNTIYF. In nucleotides, the CDR3 is TGCGCCAGCAGCCAAGATGGGGGCGTCTCTGGAAACACCATATATTTT.

This clone was seen a single time. The rearrangement uses TRBV7-3 and TRBJ1-2; no definite D call. Trimming pared 4 bases from V and 3 bases from J, leaving 9 bases between. This CDR3 comprises 13 residues. CDR1 and CDR2 (germline): SGHTA, FQGTGA. CDR3 loop: CASSSSGDYGYTF. CDR3 DNA: TGTGCCAGCAGCTCCAGCGGGGACTATGGCTACACCTTC.

The chain is built from TRBV6-1 and TRBJ1-1; D perhaps matches TRBD1 (5 bases). Between the trimmed V and J ends, which lost 7 bases and 0 bases, there was a span of 15 bases. The V gene's germline CDR1 is MNHNS and CDR2 SASEGT. The CDR3 totals 15 residues. CDR3 DNA sequence: TGTGCCAGCAATATTAGGATAGGGGTGAACACTGAAGCTTTCTTT. Translation: CASNIRIGVNTEAFF.

This chain connects TRBV30 to TRBJ1-3; no reliable D call. The CDR3 loop spans 17 amino acids. Germline assignment: CDR1 GTSNPN and CDR2 SVGIG (reference sequence). V lost 3 bases to trimming and J lost 3 bases, with 21 bases between them. CDR3 DNA sequence: TGTGCCTGGAGCTCGGCCCCGAAGAGGAGCAGTGGAAACACCATATATTTT. Translating it yields CAWSSAPKRSSGNTIYF.

The chain combines TRBV5-1 with TRBJ2-7; 8 bases map to TRBD1. Germline V CDR1 and CDR2: SGHRS, YFSETQ. Trimming took 5 bases from V and 3 from J; bases not matched to a gene: 7. The CDR3 runs 14 residues. CDR3 amino acids: CASSRAGQGYEQYF. CDR3 coding DNA: TGCGCCAGCAGTCGGGCAGGACAGGGCTACGAGCAGTACTTC.

The CDR3 DNA reads as TGTGCCAGCAGCCCACAGGGAGACTATGGCTACACCTTC. Amino acids: CASSPQGDYGYTF. The chain carries TRBV11-3 and TRBJ1-2; D is perhaps TRBD1 (6 bases). V was trimmed by 5 bases and J by 3 bases, leaving 10 bases between them. This CDR3 region has 13 residues. Germline V CDR1 and CDR2: SGHNT, YENEEA.

The chain employs TRBV30 and TRBJ1-2; 7 positions agree with TRBD1. The CDR3 is 14 residues long. The germline CDR1 and CDR2 sequences are GTSNPN and SVGIG (reference sequence). V gave up 0 bases and J gave up 4 bases; unmatched junction bases: 5. CDR3 protein: CAWSVYGQVYGYTF. In nucleotides, the CDR3 is TGTGCCTGGAGTGTATACGGACAGGTCTATGGCTACACCTTC.

CDR3 DNA sequence: TGTGCCAGTAGTATCCCAGGGGGGTACGAGCAGTACTTC. It codes for CASSIPGGYEQYF. The chain has TRBV19 and TRBJ2-7; weak D call: TRBD1 (7 bases). There are 13 residues in the CDR3. Trimming removed 3 bases from V and 4 bases from J, with 10 bases in between. From germline, CDR1 is LNHDA and CDR2 SQIVND (reference sequence).

The chain links TRBV4-3 to TRBJ2-1, with TRBD1 as a possible D gene (6 bases). CDR3 length equals 19 residues. V lost 0 bases and J 8 bases, leaving 26 bases between the germline ends. Germline V gene lookup returns CDR1 LGHNA and CDR2 YSLEER. The CDR3 protein is CASSQDTGSRPGAVHEQFF. The CDR3, as DNA: TGCGCCAGCAGCCAAGATACAGGCTCAAGGCCAGGGGCGGTCCATGAGCAGTTCTTC.

The rearrangement links TRBV6-6 to TRBJ1-1, with D uncertain. Germline loops: CDR1 MNHNY, CDR2 SVGAGI (reference sequence). With 4 bases removed from V and 2 bases from J, the gap between germline ends came to 5 bases. CDR3 size: 12 residues. This CDR3 reads CASSLTNTEAFF. CDR3 coding DNA: TGTGCCAGCAGTTTGACTAACACTGAAGCTTTCTTT.

This chain connects TRBV27 to TRBJ2-3; D unresolved. The V end lost 0 bases, the J end lost 2 bases, and 3 bases lay between the germline ends. CDR3 length: 13 residues. The germline V gene has CDR1 MNHEY and CDR2 SMNVEV (reference sequence). The CDR3 sequence: CASSLSATDTQYF. Written as DNA, the CDR3 is TGTGCCAGCAGTTTATCGGCCACAGATACGCAGTATTTT.

This rearrangement joins TRBV5-4 to TRBJ1-2; a possible D gene is TRBD1 (6 bases). Germline CDR1 is SGHNT and CDR2 is YYREEE (reference sequence). V lost 2 bases and J lost 8, with 10 bases in between. The CDR3 loop spans 12 amino acids. DNA of the CDR3: TGTGCCAGCAGCTTAGAAGACAGGGGCTACACCTTC. Its protein is CASSLEDRGYTF.

This CDR3 reads CSGIAGGNYEQYF. CDR3 DNA: TGCAGCGGAATAGCGGGAGGGAACTACGAGCAGTACTTC. The chain is built from TRBV29-1 and TRBJ2-7; 11 nucleotides agree with TRBD2. Unmatched junction bases numbered 5, after V lost 7 bases and J lost 3 bases. The CDR3 totals 13 residues. Germline assignment: CDR1 SQVTM and CDR2 ANQGSEA.